This TCR beta chain was found in a study of blood T cell repertoires in COVID-19. Study-wide background: Sites in the United States, Italy and Spain provided acute and convalescent COVID-19 samples. Nucleic acid was either cDNA or gDNA, and it came from T cells, B-cell-depleted T cells, or PBMCs.

Original processing methods: Quantification of nucleated cells was approximated via reference gene primer amplification. TCRdb keeps only in-frame clones here, not all; method: immunoSEQ multiplex PCR. Clone size and V and J calls were adopted from that table, with D and trimming inferred from the DNA. Here the sample spans roughly 200,000 clones, around 85% being singletons. The specimen sequenced was peripheral blood. The sequence derives from a man aged 50-60 years who had recovered from COVID-19.

This CDR3 is CASSFRTSGRYSSYNEQFF. CDR3 in DNA: TGTGCCAGCAGCTTTAGGACTAGCGGGAGGTATAGCTCCTACAATGAGCAGTTCTTC. This sequence joins TRBV5-5 and TRBJ2-1; 14 bases are a match to TRBD2. CDR1 is SGHKS and CDR2 is YYEKEE in the germline V gene (reference sequence). The CDR3 runs to 19 residues. The trim removed 2 bases at V and 0 bases at J, leaving 7 bases unmatched.